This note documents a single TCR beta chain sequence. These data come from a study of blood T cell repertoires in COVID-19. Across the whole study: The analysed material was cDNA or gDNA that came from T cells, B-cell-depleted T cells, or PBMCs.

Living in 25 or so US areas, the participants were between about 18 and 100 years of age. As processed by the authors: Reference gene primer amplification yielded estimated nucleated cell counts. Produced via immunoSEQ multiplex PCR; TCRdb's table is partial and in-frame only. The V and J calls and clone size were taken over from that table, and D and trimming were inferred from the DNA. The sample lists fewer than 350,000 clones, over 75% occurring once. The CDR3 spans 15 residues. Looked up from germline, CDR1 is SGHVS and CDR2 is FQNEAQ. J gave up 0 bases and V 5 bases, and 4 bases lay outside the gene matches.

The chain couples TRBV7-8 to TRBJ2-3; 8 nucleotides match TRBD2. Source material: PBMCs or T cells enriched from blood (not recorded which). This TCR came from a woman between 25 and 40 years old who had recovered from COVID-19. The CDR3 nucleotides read TGTGCCAGCAGCCCCTCTAGCGGGAGCACAGATACGCAGTATTTT. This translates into CASSPSSGSTDTQYF. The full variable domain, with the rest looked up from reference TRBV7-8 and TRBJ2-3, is GAGVSQSPRYKVAKRGQDVALRCDPISGHVSLFWYQQALGQGPEFLTYFQNEAQLDKSGLPSDRFFAERPEGSVSTLKIQRTQQEDSAVYLCASSPSSGSTDTQYFGPGTRLTVL.